These 5 T cell receptor beta chains came from one sample sequenced in a study of shared clonotypes between healthy human individuals. Produced via immunoSEQ multiplex PCR; TCRdb's table is partial and in-frame only. The sample holds around 940,000 clones, around three quarters seen once. The specimen was memory CD4+ T cells sorted from blood. The subset here: CD45RA-negative fraction. Source of these receptors: a man between 18 and 29 years old in good health.

This sequence joins TRBV7-2 and TRBJ1-1; weak D call: TRBD1 (5 bases). The CDR3 is 16 amino acids. Germline values: CDR1 SGHTA, CDR2 FQGNSA. Trimming removed 5 bases at V and 1 base at J, with 17 bases between. CDR3 coding DNA: TGTGCCAGCAGCCTGACCTTAGGGGCTACGAACACTGAAGCTTTCTTT. It translates to CASSLTLGATNTEAFF.

J is TRBJ2-5 and V is TRBV5-1; the match to TRBD1 covers 9 bases. V shed 4 bases and J 5 bases; nucleotides not matched to a gene: 9. CDR1 SGHRS and CDR2 YFSETQ come from the germline V gene. The CDR3 is 15 residues long. DNA of the CDR3: TGCGCCAGCAGCCTACCGGGACAGGGAAGGGAGACCCAGTACTTC. Amino acids: CASSLPGQGRETQYF.

This clone was counted at least ten times. The chain links TRBV7-8 to TRBJ2-7; TRBD1 matches at 11 bases. CDR3 length: 16 residues. Germline values: CDR1 SGHVS, CDR2 FQNEAQ. Trimming took 2 bases from V and 3 from J; bases not matched to a gene: 6. CDR3 in amino acids: CASSLMGTGGHYEQYF. CDR3 sequence (DNA): TGTGCCAGCAGCTTAATGGGGACAGGGGGACACTACGAGCAGTACTTC.

This chain joins TRBV13 and TRBJ1-2; no clear D. CDR1 is PRHDT, CDR2 FYEKMQ, per germline (reference sequence). The CDR3 length is 12 residues. Trimming removed 5 bases from V and 2 bases from J, with 6 bases in between. The CDR3 sequence: CASSGQNYGYTF. The CDR3 DNA reads as TGTGCCAGCAGCGGCCAGAACTATGGCTACACCTTC.

J is TRBJ1-5 and V is TRBV28; TRBD1 is a possible D gene (5 bases). This CDR3 region has 15 residues. Trimming removed 6 bases from V and 0 bases from J, with 12 bases in between. CDR1 and CDR2 from the germline V gene are MDHEN and SYDVKM. The CDR3 region is CASSPSTVSNQPQHF. In DNA form, the CDR3 reads TGTGCCAGCAGCCCTTCGACAGTTAGCAATCAGCCCCAGCATTTT.